This T cell receptor (beta chain) comes out of a study of CXCR3-negative and CXCR3-positive naive CD8 T cells. There are 15 residues in the CDR3. Looked up from germline, CDR1 is DFQATT and CDR2 is SNEGSKA (reference sequence). UMI-labeled 5' RACE TRB cDNA libraries were prepared from the cells. TCRdb reworked the 5' RACE reads into one entry per CDR3 protein, no DNA. Listed are under 85,000 distinct CDR3 sequences; about 1.5% falls within the top ten. The sequence derives from a human donor in good health. Some clones in this sample may be carry-over from other donors' samples. Sequencing input: naive CXCR3- CD8+ T cells from blood. The sample's subset: CD45RO-CCR7+CD27+CD95- naive CD8+ T cells lacking CXCR3 (TNR3-). This chain connects TRBV20-1 to TRBJ2-5. CDR3 sequence: CSARGEAVDQETQYF.